Presented here are 27 T cell receptor beta chains from one specimen sequenced in a study of cytomegalovirus exposure and HLA in healthy donors. Repertoires were generated with immunoSEQ multiplex PCR, while TCRdb's copy carries only in-frame clones and drops some. This table holds under 200,000 clones, less than 95% found once. Sequencing was done on a sample of PBMCs. The receptors shown here come from a woman younger than 30 in good health and CMV-seropositive.

V gene TRBV28 combines with J gene TRBJ1-2; 7 nucleotides line up with TRBD1. The junction had 8 bases not matched to a gene; V was cut back by 3 bases and J by 7 bases. The germline V gene encodes CDR1 MDHEN and CDR2 SYDVKM. The CDR3 has 14 residues. The DNA of the CDR3 is TGTGCCAGCAGTTTGTCAGGGGGAAGGGGTGGCTACACCTTC. It is translated as CASSLSGGRGGYTF.

The rearrangement uses TRBV6-5 and TRBJ2-3; D is possibly TRBD2 (5 bases). The CDR3 has 15 amino acids. The V gene lost 2 bases and the J gene lost 3 bases, with 12 bases spanning the gap. Germline CDR1 MNHEY, CDR2 SVGAGI. CDR3 sequence (DNA): TGTGCCAGCAGTTACGACCCTGGACTTACAGATACGCAGTATTTT. It codes for CASSYDPGLTDTQYF.

The chain's CDR3 is CASSYVENEQFF. DNA of the CDR3: TGTGCCAGCAGCTATGTGGAGAATGAGCAGTTCTTC. The V gene is TRBV5-6, the J gene TRBJ2-1; D is unresolved. Trimming shortened V by 3 bases and J by 7 bases, and 8 bases separated the two germline ends. This CDR3 is 12 amino acids long. The germline V gene encodes CDR1 SGHDT and CDR2 YYEEEE.

The chain is built from TRBV18 and TRBJ2-7, with D maybe TRBD1 (6 bases). V shed 3 bases and J shed 2 bases, with 11 bases lying between them. Germline CDR1 KGHSH, CDR2 LQKENI. CDR3 size: 14 residues. This chain's CDR3 is CASSPDKGAYEQYF. CDR3 in DNA: TGTGCCAGCTCACCGGACAAGGGGGCCTACGAGCAGTACTTC.

The chain uses TRBV5-1 and TRBJ2-5; the D gene is possibly TRBD1 (6 bases). CDR1 SGHRS and CDR2 YFSETQ come from the germline V gene. The CDR3 is made up of 14 amino acids. Trimming pared 4 bases from V and 0 bases from J, leaving 10 bases between. CDR3: CASSNTGYQETQYF. In DNA, the CDR3 is TGCGCCAGCAGCAATACAGGGTACCAAGAGACCCAGTACTTC. Full variable domain (rest looked up from reference TRBV5-1 and TRBJ2-5): KAGVTQTPRYLIKTRGQQVTLSCSPISGHRSVSWYQQTPGQGLQFLFEYFSETQRNKGNFPGRFSGRQFSNSRSEMNVSTLELGDSALYLCASSNTGYQETQYFGPGTRLLVL.

The rearrangement joins TRBV4-3 to TRBJ2-2; TRBD1 agrees at 10 bases. Germline lookup yields CDR1 LGHNA and CDR2 YSLEER. The CDR3 is made up of 16 amino acids. V shed 1 base and J 7 bases; nucleotides not matched to a gene: 6. CDR3 DNA: TGCGCCAGCAGCCAAGGACAGGGGGCTCGCGGCGGGGAGCTGTTTTTT. This translates into CASSQGQGARGGELFF.

The V call is TRBV6-4, the J call TRBJ1-1; D is uncertain. With 5 bases removed from V and 7 bases from J, the gap between germline ends came to 8 bases. The germline V gene encodes CDR1 MRHNA and CDR2 SNTAGT. The CDR3 runs 11 residues. The DNA for the CDR3 is TGTGCCAGCAGTTGCGTACGTGAAGCTTTCTTT. Translating it yields CASSCVREAFF.

This chain uses TRBV5-8 with TRBJ2-1; D is possibly TRBD2 (6 bases). CDR1 is SGHTS and CDR2 is YDEGEE in the germline V gene. The CDR3 totals 14 residues. The V and J ends lost 4 bases and 8 bases respectively, with 16 bases between them. For the CDR3, the DNA is TGTGCCAGCAGCCCCTACGGGAGTTGGGATGAGCAGTTCTTC. Translated: CASSPYGSWDEQFF. Together with reference TRBV5-8 and TRBJ2-1, the CDR3 gives the full variable domain: EAGVTQSPTHLIKTRGQQATLRCSPISGHTSVYWYQQALGLGLQFLLWYDEGEERNRGNFPPRFSGRQFPNYSSELNVNALELEDSALYLCASSPYGSWDEQFFGPGTRLTVL.

The V gene is TRBV4-2, the J gene TRBJ1-1; tentative D call: TRBD1 (6 bases). CDR1 is LGHNA, CDR2 YNFKEQ, per germline. V lost 1 base and J lost 1, with 10 bases in between. The CDR3 length is 15 residues. CDR3 coding DNA: TGTGCCAGCAGCCAAGTGTTAGGGGGGAACACTGAAGCTTTCTTT. Translating it yields CASSQVLGGNTEAFF.

This clone has only one observation. The chain joins TRBV11-2 to TRBJ1-1; possible D gene TRBD1, 6 bases. The V end lost 1 base, the J end lost 6 bases, and 12 bases lay between the germline ends. Germline lookup yields CDR1 SGHAT and CDR2 FQNNGV. The CDR3 extends over 14 amino acids. The chain's CDR3 is CASSLGNRVAEAFF. In DNA, the CDR3 is TGTGCCAGCAGCTTAGGGAACAGGGTGGCTGAAGCTTTCTTT.

The chain employs TRBV6-5 and TRBJ2-1; 14 bases map to TRBD2. There are 15 residues in the CDR3. Germline-derived CDR1 and CDR2 are MNHEY and SVGAGI. V shed 6 bases and J 4 bases; nucleotides not matched to a gene: 2. This chain's CDR3 is CASRRLAGGYNEQFF. The CDR3 DNA is TGTGCCAGCAGACGACTAGCGGGGGGGTACAATGAGCAGTTCTTC.

The rearrangement uses TRBV29-1 and TRBJ1-2; D unclear. The V end lost 4 bases, the J end lost 4 bases, and 4 bases lay between the germline ends. CDR3 length: 10 amino acids. Germline values: CDR1 SQVTM, CDR2 ANQGSEA. The CDR3 loop is CSVASYGYTF. The CDR3 DNA is TGCAGCGTTGCTTCCTATGGCTACACCTTC.

The V and J genes are TRBV9 and TRBJ2-1; D might be TRBD2 (6 bases). The V end lost 4 bases, the J end lost 4 bases, and 24 bases lay between the germline ends. The germline gives CDR1 SGDLS, CDR2 YYNGEE. The CDR3 sequence is 18 residues long. The CDR3 spells CASSPGPSKRVSYNEQFF. CDR3 in DNA: TGTGCCAGCAGCCCGGGCCCCTCCAAGCGGGTCTCGTACAATGAGCAGTTCTTC.

The chain carries TRBV4-1 and TRBJ1-6; possibly TRBD1 for D (5 bases). Trimming took 2 bases from V and 8 from J, leaving 10 bases between them. CDR1 is MGHRA, CDR2 YSYEKL, per germline. This CDR3 spans 14 amino acids. The DNA of the CDR3 is TGCGCCAGCAGCCAAATACAGGCGGATTCACCCCTCCACTTT. Its protein is CASSQIQADSPLHF.

The chain carries TRBV27 and TRBJ1-4, with D unresolved. Germline V CDR1 and CDR2: MNHEY, SMNVEV (reference sequence). This CDR3 has 16 amino acids. V was pared by 0 bases and J by 0 bases, with 8 bases between. CDR3 DNA: TGTGCCAGCAGTTTATCAACCGGGGCAACTAATGAAAAACTGTTTTTT. Amino acid sequence: CASSLSTGATNEKLFF.

This chain uses TRBV7-2 with TRBJ2-3, with 7 bases aligning to TRBD2. This CDR3 has 17 residues. Germline loops: CDR1 SGHTA, CDR2 FQGNSA. The trim removed 0 bases at V and 4 bases at J, leaving 10 bases unmatched. CDR3 sequence (DNA): TGTGCCAGCAGCTTAGCCCAATTGGCGGGAGTCCCAGATACGCAGTATTTT. It yields the protein CASSLAQLAGVPDTQYF.

V gene TRBV6-1 combines with J gene TRBJ1-2, with TRBD1 matching 9 bases. With V trimmed by 5 bases and J by 4 bases, 8 bases remained unmatched. Germline CDR1 is MNHNS and CDR2 is SASEGT. This CDR3 spans 15 amino acids. The CDR3 DNA follows: TGTGCCAGCAGTCCCGGGACAGGGTATGTCTATGGCTACACCTTC. It is translated as CASSPGTGYVYGYTF.

The gene calls are TRBV10-1 and TRBJ2-3; D perhaps matches TRBD1 (6 bases). Germline V lookup: CDR1 WNHNN, CDR2 SYGVQD (reference sequence). The CDR3 consists of 14 residues. V lost 5 bases and J lost 6, with 15 bases in between. The CDR3 nucleotides read TGCGCCAGCAGTATAGAGGGCAGGGGTGATACGCAGTATTTT. Its translation: CASSIEGRGDTQYF.

The rearrangement links TRBV4-3 to TRBJ1-3; 7 bases match TRBD1. Losses at the gene ends were 2 bases for V and 0 bases for J; bases not matched to a gene: 4. This CDR3 has 16 residues. The germline V gene has CDR1 LGHNA and CDR2 YSLEER. CDR3 DNA sequence: TGCGCCAGCAGCCAATTGGGACAGCCCTCTGGAAACACCATATATTTT. Its translation is CASSQLGQPSGNTIYF.

The rearrangement uses TRBV6-1 and TRBJ2-1; D possibly corresponds to TRBD2 (5 bases). Germline V gene sequence: CDR1 MNHNS, CDR2 SASEGT. Trimming pared 10 bases from V and 10 bases from J, leaving 11 bases between. The CDR3 length is 10 residues. The CDR3 region is CAIGLLEQFF. Written as DNA, the CDR3 is TGTGCCATCGGACTGTTGGAGCAGTTCTTC.

The chain employs TRBV20-1 and TRBJ2-4, with D unclear. The CDR3 is 11 residues long. In germline, CDR1 is DFQATT, CDR2 SNEGSKA (reference sequence). The V end was cut by 3 bases, the J end by 7 bases, with 7 bases between. The CDR3 DNA reads TGCAGTGCTAGCACATGGAACATTCAGTACTTC. Amino acid sequence: CSASTWNIQYF.

The V and J genes are TRBV30 and TRBJ1-4, with 7 bases fitting TRBD1. Per germline, CDR1 GTSNPN and CDR2 SVGIG (reference sequence). The CDR3 is made up of 13 amino acids. The trim removed 8 bases at V and 3 bases at J, leaving 6 bases unmatched. The CDR3 nucleotides read TGTGCCCAGGGGGGCCATGCTAATGAAAAACTGTTTTTT. Amino acids: CAQGGHANEKLFF.

The chain employs TRBV18 and TRBJ1-1, with 7 bases lining up with TRBD1. Germline V CDR1 and CDR2: KGHSH, LQKENI. The CDR3 runs 14 residues. The V and J ends lost 0 bases and 6 bases, in that order; junction bases with no gene match: 4. The chain's CDR3 is CASSPPTGVPEAFF. The CDR3 nucleotides are TGTGCCAGCTCACCACCAACAGGGGTCCCTGAAGCTTTCTTT.

This clone is a singleton in its sample. This sequence joins TRBV11-2 and TRBJ2-7, with unresolved D. The CDR3 extends over 11 amino acids. Trimming took off 1 base at V and 7 bases at J, with 5 bases between the two ends. The germline CDR1 and CDR2 sequences are SGHAT and FQNNGV. The CDR3 sequence is CASSLGREQYF. Written as DNA, the CDR3 is TGTGCCAGCAGCTTAGGCAGAGAGCAGTACTTC.

The rearrangement joins TRBV7-9 to TRBJ1-2, with 7 bases that match TRBD1. CDR3 length: 16 amino acids. From germline, CDR1 is SEHNR and CDR2 FQNEAQ (reference sequence). Losses at the gene ends were 1 base for V and 6 bases for J; bases not matched to a gene: 11. The CDR3 loop reads CASSLERGRKLDGYTF. The CDR3 coding sequence is TGTGCCAGCAGCTTAGAAAGGGGGCGGAAGTTGGATGGCTACACCTTC.

The CDR3 is CAISLGQRDSPLHF. CDR3 bases: TGTGCCATCAGCTTGGGTCAGCGGGATTCACCCCTCCACTTT. This sequence joins TRBV10-3 and TRBJ1-6, with no clear D. Germline V gene data show CDR1 as ENHRY and CDR2 as SYGVKD. The length of the CDR3 is 14 residues. Trimming cost V 6 bases and J 8 bases, with 14 bases left between them.

The rearrangement joins TRBV6-6 to TRBJ2-7; TRBD2 matches at 8 bases. Trimming took 2 bases from V and 0 from J; bases not matched to a gene: 6. This CDR3 is 16 amino acids long. The germline gives CDR1 MNHNY, CDR2 SVGAGI (reference sequence). The CDR3 sequence is CASSYVGRANSYEQYF. The DNA of the CDR3 is TGTGCCAGCAGTTACGTCGGGAGGGCCAACTCCTACGAGCAGTACTTC.